The clone carrying this T cell receptor beta chain was recorded at least ten times. What it binds is unknown. Reduced serum IgG, IgA and/or IgM plus specific antibody deficiency defined CVID. This specimen comes from a study of T cell clonality in common variable immunodeficiency. Repertoires were generated with immunoSEQ multiplex PCR, while TCRdb's copy carries only in-frame clones and drops some. This sample comprises fewer than 30,000 clones, none seen once only. Whole-study findings and limits: CVID subjects shared fewer TCRbeta clones than healthy controls did. Common variable immunodeficiency TCR beta sequences reportedly had fewer deletions and N-nucleotide insertions.

The sample comprised peripheral blood mononuclear cells. This sequence was found in a human donor with common variable immunodeficiency.

Partial CDR3 DNA: TGCAGTGCTAGATACCTAAGGGTGGGACTAGCCGAAGACTACAATGAG. This translates into CSARYLRVGLAEDYNE. The full CDR3 protein is CSARYLRVGLAEDYNEQFF. V gene TRBV20-1 combines with J gene TRBJ2-1, with 9 bases identical to TRBD2. The sequence runs out 3 residues before the end of the CDR3; the remainder is reconstructed from the germline J gene. The ends lost 2 bases at V and 3 bases at J; junction bases unmatched: 17. Germline assignment: CDR1 DFQATT and CDR2 SNEGSKA (reference sequence). The CDR3 consists of 19 residues.